This T cell receptor (beta chain) appears in the sequencing data of a study of post-analysis software for immune sequencing data. Study results and caveats: Compared with controls, patients showed significantly lower normalized Chao1 diversity.

Prepared TCR beta cDNA libraries contained unique molecular identifiers. Researchers reported roughly 510,000 cDNA molecules coming from 1 to 10 million T cells. TCRdb redid the calling of the PCR reads with MiXCR, one entry per CDR3 protein. This sample has around 250,000 distinct CDR3 sequences; 36% occur once, and the top ten carry roughly 4.8%. This clonotype was picked up many times. Its specificity is not known. Sequencing was performed on blood. The clonotype comes from a girl aged 10 to 17 with multiple sclerosis.

The CDR3 DNA is TGTGCCAGCAGGGATCCGGAGATGAATGATAGAAATACGCAGTATTTT. Translated, it gives CASRDPEMNDRNTQYF. The V and J genes are TRBV6-1 and TRBJ2-3, with D hard to call. CDR3 length equals 16 residues. Germline CDR1 and CDR2: MNHNS and SASEGT. V lost 6 bases and J lost 7, with 23 bases in between.